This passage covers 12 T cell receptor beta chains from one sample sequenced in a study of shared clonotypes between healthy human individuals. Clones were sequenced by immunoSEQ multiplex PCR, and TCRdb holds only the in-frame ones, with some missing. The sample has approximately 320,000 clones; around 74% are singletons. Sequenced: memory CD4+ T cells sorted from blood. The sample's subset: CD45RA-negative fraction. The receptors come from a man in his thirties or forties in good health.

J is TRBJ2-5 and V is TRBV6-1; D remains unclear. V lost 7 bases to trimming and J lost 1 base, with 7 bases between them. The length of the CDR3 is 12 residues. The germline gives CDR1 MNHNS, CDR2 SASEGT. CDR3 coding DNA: TGTGCCAGCACCCGTCCCCAAGAGACCCAGTACTTC. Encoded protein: CASTRPQETQYF.

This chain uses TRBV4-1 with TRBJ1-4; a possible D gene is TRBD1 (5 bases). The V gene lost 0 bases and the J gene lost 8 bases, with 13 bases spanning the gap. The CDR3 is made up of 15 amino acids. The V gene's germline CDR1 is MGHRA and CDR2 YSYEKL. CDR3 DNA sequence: TGCGCCAGCAGCCAAGATGGGGGATCAGGCGAAAAACTGTTTTTT. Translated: CASSQDGGSGEKLFF.

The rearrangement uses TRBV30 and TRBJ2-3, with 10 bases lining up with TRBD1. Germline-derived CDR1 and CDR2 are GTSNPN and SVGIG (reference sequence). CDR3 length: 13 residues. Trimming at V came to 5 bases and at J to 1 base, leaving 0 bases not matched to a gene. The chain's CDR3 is CAWGTGGTDTQYF. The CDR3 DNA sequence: TGTGCCTGGGGGACAGGGGGCACAGATACGCAGTATTTT.

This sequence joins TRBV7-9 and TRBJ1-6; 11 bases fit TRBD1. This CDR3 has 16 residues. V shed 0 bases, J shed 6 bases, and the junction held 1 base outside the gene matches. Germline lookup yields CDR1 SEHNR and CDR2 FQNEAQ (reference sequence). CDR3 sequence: CASSLAGTGGNSPLHF. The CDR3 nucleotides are TGTGCCAGCAGCTTAGCCGGGACAGGGGGTAATTCACCCCTCCACTTT. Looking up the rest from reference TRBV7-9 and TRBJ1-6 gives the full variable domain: DTGVSQNPRHKITKRGQNVTFRCDPISEHNRLYWYRQTLGQGPEFLTYFQNEAQLEKSRLLSDRFSAERPKGSFSTLEIQRTEQGDSAMYLCASSLAGTGGNSPLHFGNGTRLTVT.

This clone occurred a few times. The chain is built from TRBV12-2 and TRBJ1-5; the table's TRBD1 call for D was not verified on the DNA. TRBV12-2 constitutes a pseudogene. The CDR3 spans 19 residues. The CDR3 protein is CASRLVATGGGYSNQPQHF. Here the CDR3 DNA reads TGTGCAAGTCGCTTAGTTGCGACAGGGGGAGGATATAGCAATCAGCCCCAGCATTTT.

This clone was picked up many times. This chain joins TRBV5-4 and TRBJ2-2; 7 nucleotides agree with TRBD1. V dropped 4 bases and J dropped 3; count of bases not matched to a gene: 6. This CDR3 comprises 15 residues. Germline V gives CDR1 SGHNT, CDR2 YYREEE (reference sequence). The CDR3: CASSPTGDHTGELFF. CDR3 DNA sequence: TGTGCCAGCAGCCCCACAGGGGATCACACCGGGGAGCTGTTTTTT.

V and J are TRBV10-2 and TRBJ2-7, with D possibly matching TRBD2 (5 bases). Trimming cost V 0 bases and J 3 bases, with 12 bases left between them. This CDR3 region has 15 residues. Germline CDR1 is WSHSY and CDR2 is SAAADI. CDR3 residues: CASSESDGLYYEQYF. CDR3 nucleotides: TGCGCCAGCAGTGAGTCGGACGGACTCTACTACGAGCAGTACTTC.

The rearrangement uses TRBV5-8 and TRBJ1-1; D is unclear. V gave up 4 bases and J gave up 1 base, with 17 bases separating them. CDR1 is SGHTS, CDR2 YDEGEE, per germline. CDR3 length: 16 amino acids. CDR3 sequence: CASSPRGSRSNTEAFF. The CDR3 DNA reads TGTGCCAGCAGCCCCCGGGGTTCTAGGTCGAACACTGAAGCTTTCTTT. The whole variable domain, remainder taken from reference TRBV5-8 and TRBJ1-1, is EAGVTQSPTHLIKTRGQQATLRCSPISGHTSVYWYQQALGLGLQFLLWYDEGEERNRGNFPPRFSGRQFPNYSSELNVNALELEDSALYLCASSPRGSRSNTEAFFGQGTRLTVV.

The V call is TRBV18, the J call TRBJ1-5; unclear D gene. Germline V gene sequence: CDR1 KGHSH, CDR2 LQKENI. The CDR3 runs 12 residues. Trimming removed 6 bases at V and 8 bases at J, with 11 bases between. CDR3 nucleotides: TGTGCCAGCTCTCCTAGTGGGGAGCCCCAGCATTTT. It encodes CASSPSGEPQHF.

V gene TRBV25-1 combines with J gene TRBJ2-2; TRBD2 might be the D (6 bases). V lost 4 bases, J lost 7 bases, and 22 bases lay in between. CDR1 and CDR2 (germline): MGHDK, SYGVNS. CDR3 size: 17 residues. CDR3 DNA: TGTGCCAGCAGTGCTCTAACCGGGACTCAGGTTCACGGGGAGCTGTTTTTT. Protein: CASSALTGTQVHGELFF.

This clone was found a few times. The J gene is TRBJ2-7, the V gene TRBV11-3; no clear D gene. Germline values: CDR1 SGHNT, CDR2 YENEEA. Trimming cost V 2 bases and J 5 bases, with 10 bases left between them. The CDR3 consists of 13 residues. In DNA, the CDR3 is TGTGCCAGCAGCTTAAATGCGGTGAACGAGCAGTACTTC. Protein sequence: CASSLNAVNEQYF.

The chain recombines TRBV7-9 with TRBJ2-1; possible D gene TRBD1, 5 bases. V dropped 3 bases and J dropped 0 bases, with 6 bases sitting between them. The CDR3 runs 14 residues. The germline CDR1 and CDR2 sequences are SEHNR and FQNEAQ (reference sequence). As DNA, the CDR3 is TGTGCCAGCAGCTTTCAGGGCTCCTACAATGAGCAGTTCTTC. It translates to CASSFQGSYNEQFF.